This TCR beta chain derives from a study of T-cell memory formation after mild COVID-19. Study-wide background: The two donors had largely donor-specific TCR clusters.

This clonotype was seen more than once but under ten times. CDR3 length: 15 amino acids. Looked up from germline, CDR1 is LGHNA and CDR2 is YNFKEQ. V gave up 8 bases and J gave up 0 bases; unmatched junction bases: 6. 5'RACE, which relied on constant-segment primers, yielded TCR alpha and TCR beta cDNA libraries carrying sample barcodes and UMIs. TCRdb passed the 5' RACE reads through MiXCR, listing each CDR3 protein once. The sample lists tens of thousands of distinct CDR3 sequences, 10% to 15% occurring once. The sample taken for sequencing was PBMCs or a T cell subset sorted from them (not recorded which). The chain combines TRBV4-2 with TRBJ2-7; 11 bases align to TRBD2. The TCR sequence derives from an adult woman who had mild COVID-19 (a few samples of this study predate the infection). Cell type and time point are not known. The CDR3 here is CASSGTSGFSYEQYF. CDR3 bases: TGTGCCAGCTCGGGGACTAGCGGTTTCTCCTACGAGCAGTACTTC.